The entry below gives a single T cell receptor (beta chain) sequence along with its context. Its cognate antigen is unknown. Specified time point: blood 4 weeks post-SBRT, at nephrectomy. The treatment was: 15 Gy SBRT to primary tumor, nephrectomy 4 weeks later. Nephrectomy followed 15 Gy stereotactic body radiation by 4 weeks. After SBRT, blood was collected at 2 and 4 weeks, plus baseline. The patient's renal cell carcinoma had clear cell pathology. CDR3 length equals 15 residues. Germline V gene sequence: CDR1 MDHEN, CDR2 SYDVKM. V dropped 2 bases and J dropped 4 bases, with 14 bases sitting between them. The data originate from a study of radiation and T cells in renal cell carcinoma. General study points: In blood, top tumor clones expanded by 2 weeks, shrinking by 4.

TCRdb's copy holds only in-frame clones and misses some; the assay was immunoSEQ multiplex PCR. The sample yields roughly 82,000 clones, approximately 90% seen once. The material was blood, obtained from a patient whose treatment included radiotherapy and nephrectomy. The chain is built from TRBV28 and TRBJ1-1; tentatively, D is TRBD1 (6 bases). This receptor was identified in a woman aged 70 to 79 with renal cell carcinoma. CDR3 region: CASSLQGTGSTEAFF. DNA of the CDR3: TGTGCCAGCAGTTTACAGGGGACGGGAAGCACTGAAGCTTTCTTT. Full variable domain (remainder filled in from reference TRBV28 and TRBJ1-1): DVKVTQSSRYLVKRTGEKVFLECVQDMDHENMFWYRQDPGLGLRLIYFSYDVKMKEKGDIPEGYSVSREKKERFSLILESASTNQTSMYLCASSLQGTGSTEAFFGQGTRLTVV.